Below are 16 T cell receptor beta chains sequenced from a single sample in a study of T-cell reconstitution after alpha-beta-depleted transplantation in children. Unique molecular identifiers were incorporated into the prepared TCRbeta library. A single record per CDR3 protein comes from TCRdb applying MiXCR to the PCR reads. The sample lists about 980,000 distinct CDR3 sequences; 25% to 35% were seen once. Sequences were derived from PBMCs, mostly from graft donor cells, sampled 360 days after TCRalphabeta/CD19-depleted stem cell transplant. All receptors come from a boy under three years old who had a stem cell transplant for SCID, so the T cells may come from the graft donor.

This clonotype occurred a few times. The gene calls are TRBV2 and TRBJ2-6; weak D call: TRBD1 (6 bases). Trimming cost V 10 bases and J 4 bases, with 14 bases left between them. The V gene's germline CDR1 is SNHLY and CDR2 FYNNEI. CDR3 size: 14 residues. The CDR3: CAIRAGVGANVLTF. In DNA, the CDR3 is TGTGCCATCCGAGCAGGGGTCGGGGCCAACGTCCTGACTTTC.

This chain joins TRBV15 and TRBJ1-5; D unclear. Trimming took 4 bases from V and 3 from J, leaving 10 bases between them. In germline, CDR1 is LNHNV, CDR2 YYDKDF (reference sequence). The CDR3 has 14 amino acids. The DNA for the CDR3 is TGTGCCACCAGCACCGGGCCCTCCAATCAGCCCCAGCATTTT. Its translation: CATSTGPSNQPQHF.

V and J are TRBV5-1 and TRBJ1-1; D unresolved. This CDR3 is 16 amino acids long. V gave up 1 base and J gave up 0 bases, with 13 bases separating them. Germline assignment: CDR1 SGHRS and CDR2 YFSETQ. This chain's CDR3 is CASSLSIGEVNTEAFF. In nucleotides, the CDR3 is TGCGCCAGCAGCTTGTCGATTGGGGAGGTGAACACTGAAGCTTTCTTT.

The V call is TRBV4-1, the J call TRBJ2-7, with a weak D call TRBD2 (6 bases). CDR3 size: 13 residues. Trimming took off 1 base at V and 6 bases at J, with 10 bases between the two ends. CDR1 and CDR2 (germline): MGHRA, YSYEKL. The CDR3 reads CASSQGVRGEQYF. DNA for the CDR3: TGCGCCAGCAGCCAAGGCGTGCGGGGCGAGCAGTACTTC.

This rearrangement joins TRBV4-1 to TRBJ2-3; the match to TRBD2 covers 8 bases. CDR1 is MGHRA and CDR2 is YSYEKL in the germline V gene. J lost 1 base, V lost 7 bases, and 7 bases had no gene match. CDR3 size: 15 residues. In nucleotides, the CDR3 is TGCGCCAGCACGGGACTAGGGGCAGGCACAGATACGCAGTATTTT. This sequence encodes CASTGLGAGTDTQYF.

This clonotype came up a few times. The CDR3 sequence is CATGQTNTEAFF. As DNA, the CDR3 is TGTGCCACTGGACAGACAAACACTGAAGCTTTCTTT. The chain joins TRBV10-3 to TRBJ1-1; possibly TRBD1 for D (6 bases). V was shortened by 10 bases and J by 2 bases, with 11 bases between the two germline ends. Germline assignment: CDR1 ENHRY and CDR2 SYGVKD. This CDR3 is 12 amino acids long.

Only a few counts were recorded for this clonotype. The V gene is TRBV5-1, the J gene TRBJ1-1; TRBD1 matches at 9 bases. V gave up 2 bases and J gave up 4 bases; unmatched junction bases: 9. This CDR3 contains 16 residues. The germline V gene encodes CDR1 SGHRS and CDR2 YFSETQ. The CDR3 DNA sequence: TGCGCCAGCAGCTTCCGACAGGGGGGTCTCGTCACTGAAGCTTTCTTT. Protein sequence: CASSFRQGGLVTEAFF.

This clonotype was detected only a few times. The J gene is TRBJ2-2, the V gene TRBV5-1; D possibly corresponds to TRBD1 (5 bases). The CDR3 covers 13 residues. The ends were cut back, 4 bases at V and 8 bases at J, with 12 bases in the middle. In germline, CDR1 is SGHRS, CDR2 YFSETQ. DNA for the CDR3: TGCGCCAGCAGCGCGAGGACATCTGGGGAGCTGTTTTTT. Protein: CASSARTSGELFF.

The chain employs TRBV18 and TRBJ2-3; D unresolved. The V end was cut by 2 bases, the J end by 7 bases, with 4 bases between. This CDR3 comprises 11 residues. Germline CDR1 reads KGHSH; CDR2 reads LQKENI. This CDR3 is CASSPRNTQYF. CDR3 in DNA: TGTGCCAGCTCACCAAGGAATACGCAGTATTTT.

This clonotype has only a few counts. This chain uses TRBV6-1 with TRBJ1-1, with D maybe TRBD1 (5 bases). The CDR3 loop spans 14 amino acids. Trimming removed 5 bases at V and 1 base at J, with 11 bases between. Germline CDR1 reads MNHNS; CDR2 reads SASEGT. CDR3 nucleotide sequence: TGTGCCAGCAGTCGGGGGGGTCCGAACACTGAAGCTTTCTTT. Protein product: CASSRGGPNTEAFF.

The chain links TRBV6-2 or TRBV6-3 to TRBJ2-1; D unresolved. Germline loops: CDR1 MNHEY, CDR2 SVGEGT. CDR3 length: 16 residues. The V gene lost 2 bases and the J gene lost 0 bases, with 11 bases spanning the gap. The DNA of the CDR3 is TGTGCCAGCAGTTACGGGTCAGTCCGCTCCTACAATGAGCAGTTCTTC. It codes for CASSYGSVRSYNEQFF.

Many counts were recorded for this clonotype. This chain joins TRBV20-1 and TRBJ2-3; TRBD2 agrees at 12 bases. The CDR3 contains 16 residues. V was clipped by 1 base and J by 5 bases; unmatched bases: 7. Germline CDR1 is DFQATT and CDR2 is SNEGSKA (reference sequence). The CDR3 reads CSARGTSGAGEDTQYF. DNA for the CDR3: TGCAGTGCTAGAGGGACTAGCGGGGCAGGGGAAGATACGCAGTATTTT.

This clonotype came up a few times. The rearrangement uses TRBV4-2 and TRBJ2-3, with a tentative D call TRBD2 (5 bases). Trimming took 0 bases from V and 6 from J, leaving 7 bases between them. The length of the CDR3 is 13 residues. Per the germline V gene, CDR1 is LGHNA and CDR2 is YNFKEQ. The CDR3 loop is CASSQDSGDTQYF. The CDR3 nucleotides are TGTGCCAGCAGCCAAGATTCGGGGGATACGCAGTATTTT.

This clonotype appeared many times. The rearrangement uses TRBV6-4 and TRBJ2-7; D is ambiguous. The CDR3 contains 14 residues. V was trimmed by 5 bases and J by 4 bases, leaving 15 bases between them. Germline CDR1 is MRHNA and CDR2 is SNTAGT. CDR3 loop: CASSRHAIGYEQYF. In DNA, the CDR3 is TGTGCCAGCAGTCGGCACGCCATCGGGTACGAGCAGTACTTC.

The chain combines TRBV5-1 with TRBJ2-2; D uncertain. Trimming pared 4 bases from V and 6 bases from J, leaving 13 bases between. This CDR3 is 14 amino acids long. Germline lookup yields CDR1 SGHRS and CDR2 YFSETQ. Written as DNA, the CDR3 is TGCGCCAGCAGCCCCCAAGGGATGGCCGGGGAGCTGTTTTTT. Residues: CASSPQGMAGELFF.

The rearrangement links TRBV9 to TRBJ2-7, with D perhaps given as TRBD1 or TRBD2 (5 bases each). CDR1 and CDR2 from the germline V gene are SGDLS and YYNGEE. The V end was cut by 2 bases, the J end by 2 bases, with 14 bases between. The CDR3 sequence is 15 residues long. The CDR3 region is CASSVSGTKTYEQYF. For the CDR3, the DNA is TGTGCCAGCAGCGTCTCCGGGACCAAGACCTACGAGCAGTACTTC.